Its frequency marks the clone carrying this T cell receptor (beta chain) as large. Antigen: not known. The data are from a study of T cell clusters in autoimmune cytopenias. General study points: Physiological T cell clusters of healthy donors were apparently absent in primary autoimmune cytopenia patients. TRB repertoire shifts in secondary cytopenia and chronic lymphocytic leukemia mostly reflected lymphoma, not autoimmunity.

TRB amplification used roughly 250 ng of peripheral blood genomic DNA. TRB was amplified by touch-down multiplex PCR, primer pools A and B combined. With the multiplex PCR reads reprocessed, TCRdb shows one record per CDR3 protein and no DNA. The sample table sets out about 630 distinct CDR3 sequences. There are 17 residues in the CDR3. This same sample was also part of a study on T cell repertoires in aging, cancer and after chemotherapy. That paper adds: Six age groups, ranging from 30 or younger to 70 or older, included the donors.

Sequenced input: peripheral blood. The chain uses TRBV12-3 or TRBV12-4 and TRBJ2-5; TCRdb gives TRBD2 as the D gene, but with no DNA this cannot be confirmed. The TCR was taken from a human donor with chronic lymphocytic leukemia. CDR3 sequence reads: CASSLDWTSGIEETQYF.